This T cell receptor beta chain was retrieved from a study of regulatory T cells in long-lasting Graves disease. The CDR3 has 12 residues. The V end lost 5 bases, the J end lost 9 bases, and 13 bases lay between the germline ends. This clonotype was observed many times. Libraries of TCR beta came from iRepertoire HTBI primers plus Arm-PCR of CDR3 regions. Each CDR3 protein gets one entry after TCRdb re-called the multiplex PCR reads with MiXCR. The sample has 350,000 to 500,000 distinct CDR3 sequences; approximately 22% are singletons. As to time point: persistent/refractory GD, antithyroid drugs over 5 years with positive TRAb. The TCR library was prepared using RNA isolated from PBMCs.

This chain joins TRBV12-3 or TRBV12-4 and TRBJ2-5; D is perhaps TRBD1 (5 bases). The clonotype comes from a female donor with Graves disease. The sequencing here drew on peripheral blood mononuclear cells (PBMCs), taken when the disease was refractory, from a patient treated with antithyroid drugs. The CDR3 is CASSTGPPAQYF. Written as DNA, the CDR3 is TGTGCCAGCAGTACAGGTCCCCCGGCCCAGTACTTC.